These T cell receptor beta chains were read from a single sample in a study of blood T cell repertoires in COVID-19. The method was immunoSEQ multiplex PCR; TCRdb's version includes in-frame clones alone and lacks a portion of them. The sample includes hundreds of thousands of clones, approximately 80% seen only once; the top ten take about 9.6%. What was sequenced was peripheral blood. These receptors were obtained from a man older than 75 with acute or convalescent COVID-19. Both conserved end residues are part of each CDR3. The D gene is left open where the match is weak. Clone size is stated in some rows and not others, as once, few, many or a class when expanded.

CDR3nt: TGTGCCAGCAGCCTGTCCGTAGGGCAGGGTGAAGCTTTCTTT
CDR3aa: CASSLSVGQGEAFF
v_gene: TRBV6-5
j_gene: TRBJ1-1
d_gene: -
abundance: -

CDR3nt: TGTGCCAGCTCAGGACAGATCAATCAGCCCCAGCATTTT
CDR3aa: CASSGQINQPQHF
v_gene: TRBV18
j_gene: TRBJ1-5
d_gene: -
abundance: -

CDR3nt: TGTGCCAGCAGCCTAGGACTTTCCTATGGCTACACCTTC
CDR3aa: CASSLGLSYGYTF
v_gene: TRBV5-6
j_gene: TRBJ1-2
d_gene: -
abundance: -

CDR3nt: TGTGCCAGCAGCCTTGGGCAGGGGTCCAATGAGCAGTTCTTC
CDR3aa: CASSLGQGSNEQFF
v_gene: TRBV11-3
j_gene: TRBJ2-1
d_gene: -
abundance: -

CDR3nt: TGTGCCAGTAGTGCCGCCGGGACAGGCTTAAGCTCCTACAATGAGCAGTTCTTC
CDR3aa: CASSAAGTGLSSYNEQFF
v_gene: TRBV19
j_gene: TRBJ2-1
d_gene: TRBD1
abundance: -

CDR3nt: TGTGCCAGCAAAGAAGGACAGGGGGCGAGAGAGACCCAGTACTTC
CDR3aa: CASKEGQGARETQYF
v_gene: TRBV6-5
j_gene: TRBJ2-5
d_gene: TRBD1
abundance: once

CDR3nt: TGTGCCAGCAGCCGAGAGGGACAGGGGATCTCCTATAATTCACCCCTCCACTTT
CDR3aa: CASSREGQGISYNSPLHF
v_gene: TRBV7-6
j_gene: TRBJ1-6
d_gene: TRBD1
abundance: -

CDR3nt: TGTGTCACCTTTTCGCGGGGGCGTTTGTGCAATCAGCCCCAGCATTTT
CDR3aa: CVTFSRGRLCNQPQHF
v_gene: TRBV21-1
j_gene: TRBJ1-5
d_gene: -
abundance: -

CDR3nt: TGTGCCATCAGTGAGTCTACCGGGAACTATGGCTACACCTTC
CDR3aa: CAISESTGNYGYTF
v_gene: TRBV10-3
j_gene: TRBJ1-2
d_gene: -
abundance: once

CDR3nt: TGTGCCAGCAGCCAAGGGGGTAGGAGGAATCAGCCCCAGCATTTT
CDR3aa: CASSQGGRRNQPQHF
v_gene: TRBV3-1/TRBV3-2
j_gene: TRBJ1-5
d_gene: -
abundance: -

CDR3nt: TGTGCCAGCAGTCGGTGGGGCGGGGGGGCGAACATTCAGTACTTC
CDR3aa: CASSRWGGGANIQYF
v_gene: TRBV28
j_gene: TRBJ2-4
d_gene: TRBD2
abundance: -

CDR3nt: TGTGCCAGCAGCTTTGCTCGATGGTTTTCCGGGACAGAAGCTTTCTTT
CDR3aa: CASSFARWFSGTEAFF
v_gene: TRBV7-9
j_gene: TRBJ1-1
d_gene: -
abundance: -

CDR3nt: TGCAGCGTTGAAGATCTTCCAGGAAACTATGGCTACACCTTC
CDR3aa: CSVEDLPGNYGYTF
v_gene: TRBV29-1
j_gene: TRBJ1-2
d_gene: -
abundance: once

CDR3nt: TGTGCCAGCAGTGAATCCGCAGGTGTTTCCAGCCGTCTCCACTTT
CDR3aa: CASSESAGVSSRLHF
v_gene: TRBV25-1
j_gene: TRBJ1-6
d_gene: -
abundance: -

CDR3nt: TGTGCCAGCAGTGAACGAGGTGTGAACACCGGGGAGCTGTTTTTT
CDR3aa: CASSERGVNTGELFF
v_gene: TRBV2
j_gene: TRBJ2-2
d_gene: -
abundance: -

CDR3nt: TGTGCCAGCAGCTTAGGACTAGCGGTAGCCAAAAACATTCAGTACTTC
CDR3aa: CASSLGLAVAKNIQYF
v_gene: TRBV3-1/TRBV3-2
j_gene: TRBJ2-4
d_gene: TRBD2
abundance: few

CDR3nt: TGTGCCAGCTCCCCAATAACTCAGGGGGCAAATGAAAAACTGTTTTTT
CDR3aa: CASSPITQGANEKLFF
v_gene: TRBV18
j_gene: TRBJ1-4
d_gene: TRBD1
abundance: few

CDR3nt: TGTGCCAGTAGTATTCAGGGGAGGGACGGCTACACCTTC
CDR3aa: CASSIQGRDGYTF
v_gene: TRBV19
j_gene: TRBJ1-2
d_gene: -
abundance: -

CDR3nt: TGCGCCAGCAGTACTGGGGTAGCGGGGGCCTACACCGGGGAGCTGTTTTTT
CDR3aa: CASSTGVAGAYTGELFF
v_gene: TRBV10-1
j_gene: TRBJ2-2
d_gene: TRBD2
abundance: -

CDR3nt: TGTGCCAGCAGTCCACTGGCAGATACGCAGTATTTT
CDR3aa: CASSPLADTQYF
v_gene: TRBV2
j_gene: TRBJ2-3
d_gene: -
abundance: -

CDR3nt: TGCGCCAGCAGCCAAGGAGACAGGGTAGTCGGCGGGGAGCTGTTTTTT
CDR3aa: CASSQGDRVVGGELFF
v_gene: TRBV4-1
j_gene: TRBJ2-2
d_gene: TRBD1
abundance: -

CDR3nt: TGCGCCAGCAGTCACCCCCTGGGACAGGGGGACACTGAAGCTTTCTTT
CDR3aa: CASSHPLGQGDTEAFF
v_gene: TRBV23-1
j_gene: TRBJ1-1
d_gene: TRBD1
abundance: -

CDR3nt: TGCAGTGCTAGTGCAGGACTAGCTTACGATACGCAGTATTTT
CDR3aa: CSASAGLAYDTQYF
v_gene: TRBV20-1
j_gene: TRBJ2-3
d_gene: TRBD2
abundance: -

CDR3nt: TGCAGTGCTAGTCCAGGGGGGACCTACGAGCAGTACTTC
CDR3aa: CSASPGGTYEQYF
v_gene: TRBV20-1
j_gene: TRBJ2-7
d_gene: -
abundance: few

CDR3nt: TGTGCCAGCAGTCTGACAGGGGGCACCAATCAGCCCCAGCATTTT
CDR3aa: CASSLTGGTNQPQHF
v_gene: TRBV27
j_gene: TRBJ1-5
d_gene: TRBD1
abundance: -

CDR3nt: TGTGCCAGTAGTACGGGGGGGATACAGGGGAGTACCAAAAGCAATCAGCCCCAGCATTTT
CDR3aa: CASSTGGIQGSTKSNQPQHF
v_gene: TRBV19
j_gene: TRBJ1-5
d_gene: TRBD1
abundance: -

CDR3nt: TGTGCCAGCAGTTCCCTGCAGGGGGCCCAGCATTTT
CDR3aa: CASSSLQGAQHF
v_gene: TRBV28
j_gene: TRBJ1-5
d_gene: TRBD1
abundance: -

CDR3nt: TGTGCCAGCAGCGTAACAGGACTAGCGGGAGTAGAGACCCAGTACTTC
CDR3aa: CASSVTGLAGVETQYF
v_gene: TRBV9
j_gene: TRBJ2-5
d_gene: TRBD2
abundance: -

CDR3nt: TGTGCCACCAGTGATTACAGGGGGTCTTTCGATGAGCAGTTCTTC
CDR3aa: CATSDYRGSFDEQFF
v_gene: TRBV24-1
j_gene: TRBJ2-1
d_gene: TRBD1
abundance: -

CDR3nt: TGTGCCAGCAGCTTAGGTCGGTATAATTCACCCCTCCACTTT
CDR3aa: CASSLGRYNSPLHF
v_gene: TRBV7-9
j_gene: TRBJ1-6
d_gene: -
abundance: -

CDR3nt: TGTGCCACCAGTGAGGGAGGCCTTAGAACTGAAGCTTTCTTT
CDR3aa: CATSEGGLRTEAFF
v_gene: TRBV24-1
j_gene: TRBJ1-1
d_gene: -
abundance: -